The entry below gives a single T cell receptor beta chain sequence along with its context. Seattle researchers signed up patients amid active infection and tracked them longitudinally. This sample is drawn from a study of blood T cell repertoires in COVID-19. The overall study: The United States, Italy and Spain provided the acute and convalescent COVID-19 samples. PBMCs, B-cell-depleted T cells, or T cells provided the cDNA or gDNA that made up the material.

Original analysis: Reference gene primers were amplified, and this amplification served to estimate nucleated cell counts. Repertoires were generated with immunoSEQ multiplex PCR, while TCRdb's copy carries only in-frame clones and drops some. The V and J calls and clone size come from that table; D and trimming were worked out from the DNA. The sample records over 90,000 clones, 80% to 90% being singletons. Looked up from germline, CDR1 is MNHEY and CDR2 is SVGEGT. Trimming at V came to 0 bases and at J to 3 bases, leaving 7 bases not matched to a gene. This CDR3 is 18 amino acids long. The chain has TRBV6-2 or TRBV6-3 and TRBJ2-1, with 11 bases aligning to TRBD2. Sequences were obtained from peripheral blood. The clonotype was recovered from a man of 80 years or more with COVID-19, enrolled during active disease. As DNA, the CDR3 is TGTGCCAGCAGTTACTCGACCTCTAGCGGGGGGAACTACAATGAGCAGTTCTTC. As protein: CASSYSTSSGGNYNEQFF.